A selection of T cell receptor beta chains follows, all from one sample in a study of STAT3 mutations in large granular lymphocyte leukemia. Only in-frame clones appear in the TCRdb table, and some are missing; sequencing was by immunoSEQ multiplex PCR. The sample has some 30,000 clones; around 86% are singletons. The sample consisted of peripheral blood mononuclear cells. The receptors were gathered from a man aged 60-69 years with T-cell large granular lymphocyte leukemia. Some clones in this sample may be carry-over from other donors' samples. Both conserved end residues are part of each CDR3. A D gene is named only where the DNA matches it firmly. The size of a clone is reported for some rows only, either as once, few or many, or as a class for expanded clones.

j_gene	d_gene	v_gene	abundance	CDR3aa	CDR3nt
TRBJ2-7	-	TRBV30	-	CAWSYGRAYEQYF	TGTGCCTGGAGTTATGGCCGGGCTTACGAGCAGTACTTC
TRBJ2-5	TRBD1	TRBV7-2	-	CASSLVGTGGETQYF	TGTGCCAGCAGCCTTGTCGGGACAGGGGGGGAGACCCAGTACTTC
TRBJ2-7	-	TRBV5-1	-	CASSLRSSRGTNEQYF	TGCGCCAGCAGCTTGCGGAGTAGCAGGGGAACGAACGAGCAGTACTTC
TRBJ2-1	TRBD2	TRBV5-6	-	CASSGGTSRLTEQFF	TGTGCCAGCAGCGGCGGGACTAGCCGGCTGACGGAGCAGTTCTTC
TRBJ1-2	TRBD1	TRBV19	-	CASRHRRGRRANYGYTF	TGTGCCAGTAGGCACCGCAGGGGGCGCCGAGCTAACTATGGCTACACCTTC
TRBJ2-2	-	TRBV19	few	CASSPDAGELFF	TGTGCCAGTAGTCCTGATGCCGGGGAGCTGTTTTTT
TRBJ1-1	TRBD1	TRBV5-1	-	CASSYDAPTGGTEAFF	TGCGCCAGCAGCTATGATGCCCCTACAGGGGGCACTGAAGCTTTCTTT
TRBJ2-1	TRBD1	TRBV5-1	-	CASSAQGAGNDNEQFF	TGCGCCAGCAGCGCCCAGGGGGCGGGAAACGACAATGAGCAGTTCTTC
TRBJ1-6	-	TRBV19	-	CASSVLAVDNSPLHF	TGTGCCAGTAGTGTGTTGGCAGTAGATAATTCACCCCTCCACTTT
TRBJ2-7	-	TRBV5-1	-	CASSLWNAGIALYEQYF	TGCGCCAGCAGCTTATGGAACGCCGGGATCGCCCTCTACGAGCAGTACTTC
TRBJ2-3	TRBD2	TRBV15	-	CATSRDLLAGAYTQYF	TGTGCCACCAGCAGAGACCTACTAGCGGGAGCTTATACGCAGTATTTT
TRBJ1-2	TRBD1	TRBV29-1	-	CSVGQGNYGYTF	TGCAGCGTTGGACAGGGAAACTATGGCTACACCTTC
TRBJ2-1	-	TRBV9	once	CASSVVGESSYNEQFF	TGTGCCAGCAGCGTAGTTGGGGAGTCCTCCTACAATGAGCAGTTCTTC
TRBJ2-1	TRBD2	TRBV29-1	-	CSANFWTSGSGNEQFF	TGCAGCGCAAACTTCTGGACTAGCGGGAGTGGCAATGAGCAGTTCTTC
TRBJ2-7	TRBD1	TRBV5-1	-	CASSSGQGRGPEQYF	TGCGCCAGCAGCTCAGGACAGGGAAGGGGGCCCGAGCAGTACTTC
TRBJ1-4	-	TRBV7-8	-	CASSPLGLREKLFF	TGTGCCAGCAGCCCTCTCGGGCTCCGAGAAAAACTGTTTTTT
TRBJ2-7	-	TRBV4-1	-	CASSQEAGRTEGGALYEQYF	TGCGCCAGCAGCCAAGAGGCGGGACGGACAGAGGGGGGGGCCCTCTACGAGCAGTACTTC
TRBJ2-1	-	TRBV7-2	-	CASSLTPQDLYNEQFF	TGTGCCAGCAGCTTAACTCCTCAGGATCTATACAATGAGCAGTTCTTC
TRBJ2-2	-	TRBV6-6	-	CASSPGVTGELFF	TGTGCCAGCAGCCCGGGAGTCACCGGGGAGCTGTTTTTT
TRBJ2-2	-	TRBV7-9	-	CASSSQTGEGELFF	TGTGCCAGCAGCTCGCAGACGGGTGAGGGGGAGCTGTTTTTT
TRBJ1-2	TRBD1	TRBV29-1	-	CSVETGAYGYTF	TGCAGCGTGGAGACAGGGGCTTATGGCTACACCTTC
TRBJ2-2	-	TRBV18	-	CASSPIEVGELFF	TGTGCCAGCTCACCAATCGAAGTCGGGGAGCTGTTTTTT
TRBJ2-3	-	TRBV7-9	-	CASGGYTDTQYF	TGTGCCAGCGGAGGCTACACAGATACGCAGTATTTT
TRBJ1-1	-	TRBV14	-	CASSQTGWNTEAFF	TGTGCCAGCAGCCAGACGGGTTGGAACACTGAAGCTTTCTTT
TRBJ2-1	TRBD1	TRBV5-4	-	CASSEGTGDGEQFF	TGTGCCAGCAGCGAAGGGACAGGGGACGGTGAGCAGTTCTTC
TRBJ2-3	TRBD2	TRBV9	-	CASSVARTSGTDTQYF	TGTGCCAGCAGCGTAGCGCGGACTAGCGGCACAGATACGCAGTATTTT
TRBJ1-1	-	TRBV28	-	CASSLSTGWAFF	TGTGCCAGCAGTTTATCGACAGGCTGGGCTTTCTTT
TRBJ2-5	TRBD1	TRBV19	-	CATKTGGETQYF	TGTGCCACCAAAACAGGGGGGGAGACCCAGTACTTC
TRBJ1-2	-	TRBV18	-	CASSPLVGHDGYTF	TGTGCCAGCTCACCACTTGTAGGGCATGACGGCTACACCTTC
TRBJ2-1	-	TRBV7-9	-	CASMTAYNEQFF	TGTGCCAGCATGACCGCTTACAATGAGCAGTTCTTC
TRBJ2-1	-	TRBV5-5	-	CASSSTQDISYNEQFF	TGTGCCAGCAGCTCGACTCAGGACATCTCCTACAATGAGCAGTTCTTC
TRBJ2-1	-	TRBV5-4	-	CASSLPVGEQFF	TGTGCCAGCAGCTTGCCCGTCGGTGAGCAGTTCTTC
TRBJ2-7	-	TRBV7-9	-	CASSLTGRSYEQYF	TGTGCCAGCAGCTTAACGGGGCGGTCCTACGAGCAGTACTTC
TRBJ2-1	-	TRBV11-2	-	CASSLRTEQFF	TGTGCCAGCAGCTTAAGGACCGAGCAGTTCTTC
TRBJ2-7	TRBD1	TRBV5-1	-	CASTQGGTGSYEQYF	TGCGCCAGCACCCAAGGCGGGACAGGGTCCTACGAGCAGTACTTC
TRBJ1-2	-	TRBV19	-	CASSILSGTENYGYTF	TGTGCCAGTAGTATACTTTCGGGGACGGAGAACTATGGCTACACCTTC
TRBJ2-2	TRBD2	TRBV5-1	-	CASSYGLAGDTGELFF	TGCGCCAGCAGCTACGGACTAGCGGGAGACACCGGGGAGCTGTTTTTT
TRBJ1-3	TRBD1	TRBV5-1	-	CASSITGTESSGNTIYF	TGCGCCAGCAGCATAACCGGGACAGAGAGCTCTGGAAACACCATATATTTT
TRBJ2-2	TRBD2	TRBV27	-	CASSFHSGRATTGELFF	TGTGCCAGCAGTTTCCATAGCGGGAGGGCCACTACCGGGGAGCTGTTTTTT
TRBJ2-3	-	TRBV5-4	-	CASSLDEPSTDTQYF	TGTGCCAGCAGCTTGGACGAACCAAGCACAGATACGCAGTATTTT
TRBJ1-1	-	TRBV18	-	CASSPYVGTSRTEAFF	TGTGCCAGCTCACCATATGTAGGGACCTCAAGGACTGAAGCTTTCTTT
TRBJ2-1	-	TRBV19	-	CASSSGPGGPGKQFF	TGTGCCAGTAGCTCCGGTCCTGGCGGGCCCGGTAAGCAGTTCTTC
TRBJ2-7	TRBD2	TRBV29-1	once	CSVTGLAGGTYEQYF	TGCAGCGTGACGGGACTAGCGGGAGGAACCTACGAGCAGTACTTC
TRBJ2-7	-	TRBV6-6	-	CASSYSGGATTYEQYF	TGTGCCAGCAGTTACTCGGGCGGGGCGACAACCTACGAGCAGTACTTC
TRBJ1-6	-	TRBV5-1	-	CASSLGQPDRNSPLHF	TGCGCCAGCAGCTTGGGGCAGCCAGACCGTAATTCACCCCTCCACTTT
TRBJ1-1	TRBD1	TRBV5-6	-	CASSFRGSDTEAFF	TGTGCCAGCAGCTTCAGGGGGAGTGACACTGAAGCTTTCTTT
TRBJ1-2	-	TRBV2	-	CASSEGGEYGYTF	TGTGCCAGCAGTGAGGGGGGAGAGTATGGCTACACCTTC
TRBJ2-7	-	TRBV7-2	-	CASSLLPGTTYEQYF	TGTGCCAGCAGCTTACTCCCGGGAACAACCTACGAGCAGTACTTC
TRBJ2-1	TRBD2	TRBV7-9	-	CASSRGLAGNEQFF	TGTGCCAGCAGCCGGGGACTAGCGGGGAATGAGCAGTTCTTC
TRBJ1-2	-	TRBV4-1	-	CASSQEGGSPGGYTF	TGCGCCAGCAGCCAAGAGGGGGGCTCCCCCGGGGGCTACACCTTC
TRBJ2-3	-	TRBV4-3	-	CASSHGQSTDTQYF	TGCGCCAGCAGCCATGGACAGAGCACAGATACGCAGTATTTT
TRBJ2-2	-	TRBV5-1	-	CASSLESGWGTGELFF	TGCGCCAGCAGCTTGGAAAGCGGTTGGGGAACCGGGGAGCTGTTTTTT
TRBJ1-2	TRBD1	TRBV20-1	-	CSAQDRSGYTF	TGCAGTGCCCAGGACAGGTCTGGCTACACCTTC
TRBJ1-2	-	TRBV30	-	CAWSVQWRENGYTF	TGTGCCTGGAGTGTACAATGGAGGGAGAATGGCTACACCTTC
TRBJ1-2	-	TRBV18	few	CASSPGEGLSYTF	TGTGCCAGCTCTCCCGGGGAGGGCTTAAGCTACACCTTC
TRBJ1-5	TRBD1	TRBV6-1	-	CASSKKGGADQPQHF	TGTGCCAGCAGTAAGAAAGGGGGCGCGGATCAGCCCCAGCATTTT
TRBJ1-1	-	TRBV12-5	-	CASGPQSGSTEAFF	TGTGCTAGTGGTCCACAATCTGGGTCGACTGAAGCTTTCTTT
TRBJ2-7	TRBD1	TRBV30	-	CAWGTGNYEQYF	TGTGCCTGGGGGACAGGGAACTACGAGCAGTACTTC
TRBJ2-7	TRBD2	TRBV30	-	CAWSVGTSGRVYEQYF	TGTGCCTGGAGTGTAGGGACTAGCGGGAGGGTCTACGAGCAGTACTTC